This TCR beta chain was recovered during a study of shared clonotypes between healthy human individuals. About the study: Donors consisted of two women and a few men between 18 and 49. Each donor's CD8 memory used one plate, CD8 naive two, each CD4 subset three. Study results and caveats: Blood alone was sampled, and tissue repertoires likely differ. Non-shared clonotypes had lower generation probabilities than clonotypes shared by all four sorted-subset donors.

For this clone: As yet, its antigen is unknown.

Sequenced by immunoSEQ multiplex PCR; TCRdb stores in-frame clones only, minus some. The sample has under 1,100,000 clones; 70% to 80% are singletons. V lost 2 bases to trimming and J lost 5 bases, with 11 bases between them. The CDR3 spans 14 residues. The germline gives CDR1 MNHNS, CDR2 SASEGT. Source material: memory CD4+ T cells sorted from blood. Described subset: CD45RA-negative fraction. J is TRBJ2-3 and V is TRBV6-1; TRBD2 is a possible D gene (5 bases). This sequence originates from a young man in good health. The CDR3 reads CASSEIRAGDTQYF. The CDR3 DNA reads TGTGCCAGCAGTGAAATAAGGGCGGGAGATACGCAGTATTTT.